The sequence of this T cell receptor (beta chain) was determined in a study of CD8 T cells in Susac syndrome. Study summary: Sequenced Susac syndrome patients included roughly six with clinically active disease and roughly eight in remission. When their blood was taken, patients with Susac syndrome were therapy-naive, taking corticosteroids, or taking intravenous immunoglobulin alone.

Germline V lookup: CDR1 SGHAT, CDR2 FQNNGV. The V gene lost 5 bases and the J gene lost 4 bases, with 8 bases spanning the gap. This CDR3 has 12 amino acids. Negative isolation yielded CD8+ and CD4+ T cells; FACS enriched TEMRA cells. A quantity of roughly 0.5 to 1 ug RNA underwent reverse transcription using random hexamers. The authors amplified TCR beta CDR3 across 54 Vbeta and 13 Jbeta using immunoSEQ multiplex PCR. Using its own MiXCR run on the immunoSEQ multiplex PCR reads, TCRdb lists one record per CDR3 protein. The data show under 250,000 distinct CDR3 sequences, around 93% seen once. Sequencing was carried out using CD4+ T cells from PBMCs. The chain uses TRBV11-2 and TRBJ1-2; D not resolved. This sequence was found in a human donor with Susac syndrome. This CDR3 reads CASSADRYGYTF. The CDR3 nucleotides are TGTGCCAGCAGCGCCGACCGCTATGGCTACACCTTC.